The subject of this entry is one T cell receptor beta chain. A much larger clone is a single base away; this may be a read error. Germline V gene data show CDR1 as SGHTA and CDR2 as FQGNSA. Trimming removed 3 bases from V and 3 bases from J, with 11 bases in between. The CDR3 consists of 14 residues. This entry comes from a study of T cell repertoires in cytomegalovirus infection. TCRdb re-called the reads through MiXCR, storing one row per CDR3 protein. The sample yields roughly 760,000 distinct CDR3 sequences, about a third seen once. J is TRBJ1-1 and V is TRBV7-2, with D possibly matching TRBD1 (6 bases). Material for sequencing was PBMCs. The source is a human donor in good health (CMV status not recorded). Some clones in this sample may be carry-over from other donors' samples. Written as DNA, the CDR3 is TGTGCCAGCAGCTTCGTAGGGGGGTACACTGAAGCTTTCTTT. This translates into CASSFVGGYTEAFF.